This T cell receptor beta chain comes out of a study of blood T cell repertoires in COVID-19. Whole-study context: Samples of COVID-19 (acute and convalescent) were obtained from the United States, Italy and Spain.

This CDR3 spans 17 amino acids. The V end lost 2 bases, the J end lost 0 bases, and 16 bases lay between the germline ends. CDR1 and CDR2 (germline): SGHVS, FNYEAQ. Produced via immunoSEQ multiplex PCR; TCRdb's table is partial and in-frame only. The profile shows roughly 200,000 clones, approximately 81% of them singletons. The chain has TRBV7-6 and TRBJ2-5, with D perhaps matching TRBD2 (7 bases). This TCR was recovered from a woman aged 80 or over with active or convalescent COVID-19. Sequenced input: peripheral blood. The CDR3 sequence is CASSLIPRGGHQETQYF. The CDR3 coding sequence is TGTGCCAGCAGCTTAATTCCCCGCGGGGGCCACCAAGAGACCCAGTACTTC.